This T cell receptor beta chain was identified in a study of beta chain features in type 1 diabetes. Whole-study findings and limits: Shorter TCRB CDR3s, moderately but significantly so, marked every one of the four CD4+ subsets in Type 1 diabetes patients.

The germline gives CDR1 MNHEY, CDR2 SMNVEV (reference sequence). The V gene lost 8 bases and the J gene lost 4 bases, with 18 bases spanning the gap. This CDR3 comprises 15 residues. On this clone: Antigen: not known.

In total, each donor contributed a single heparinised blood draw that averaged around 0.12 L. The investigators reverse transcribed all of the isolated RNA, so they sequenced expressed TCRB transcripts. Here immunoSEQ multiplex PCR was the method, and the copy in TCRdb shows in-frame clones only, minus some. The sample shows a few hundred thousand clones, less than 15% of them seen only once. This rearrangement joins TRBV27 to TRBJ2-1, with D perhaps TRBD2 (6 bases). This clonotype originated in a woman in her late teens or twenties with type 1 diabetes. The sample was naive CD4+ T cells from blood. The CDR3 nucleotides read TGTGCCAGCGGGGAACGGGACTTCCGGTACAATGAGCAGTTCTTC. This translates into CASGERDFRYNEQFF.